The T cell receptor beta chain described here comes from a study of T-cell memory formation after mild COVID-19 (dated by TCRdb to the early 2020s). About the study as a whole: TCR sequence clusters from the two donors were found to be largely donor specific. Two young, previously healthy adult volunteers made up the cohort, one male and one female. In a couple of donors, T-cell clones that expanded and contracted after mild COVID-19 were tracked by sequencing TCRalpha and TCRbeta repertoires over time. Beyond this particular receptor, the publication reports: Contracting CD4+ clones turned up mainly in the CM and EM memory subsets, whereas EMRA was where CD8+ clones were enriched. Some responding clones were detected in pre-infection memory, suggesting pre-existing cross-reactive memory T cells joined the SARS-CoV-2 response. Whether the second-wave clones peaking on day 37 were SARS-CoV-2 specific was not confirmed. From day 15 to 85, contracting clones showed balanced CD4/CD8 phenotypes, whereas a second wave of clones that expanded from day 15 to 37 leaned towards CD4+. Only a couple of mild cases were covered in the study, and larger cohorts including severe cases with pre-infection samples were considered necessary.

The data were produced on an Illumina NovaSeq 6000. TCRalpha and TCRbeta cDNA libraries were built by 5'RACE with constant-segment primers, adding sample barcodes and unique molecular identifiers. RNA was extracted from every sample with Trizol reagent. The libraries were amplified in two PCR steps, and the second step added a second sample barcode and Illumina TruSeq adapters. Libraries were sequenced on an Illumina NovaSeq with 2 x 150 bp paired-end reads. The original pipeline was this. The reads were demultiplexed and collapsed into UMI-guided consensus sequences using migec v1.2.7. Using mixcr v2.1.11, the UMI consensuses were aligned to TRA and TRB V and J templates and assembled into clonotypes. Clonotypes were classified as expanded or contracted when called significant by both edgeR and NoisET, with noise models trained on biological replicates. For edgeR calls, the cutoffs were a false discovery rate-adjusted p below 0.01 and a log2 fold-change threshold of 1. As an exploratory analysis of dynamics, PCA with hierarchical clustering was applied to max-normalized trajectories of the 1000 most abundant clonotypes. Separately sequenced CD4+ and CD8+ repertoires were used to assign the CD4 or CD8 phenotype of responding clones. TCRdb itself trimmed the public reads at Q25 with fastp, ran MiXCR and retained productive beta chains. Rows matching on CDR3 protein sequence are summarized as one entry with the most common DNA and genes. TCRdb assigned the V and J calls; the authors' analysis was not used. Across this sample there are about 120,000 distinct CDR3 sequences, with 22% seen only once. The ten top clones hold about two fifths of the sample.

The germline ends are 11 bases apart after V is trimmed by 7 bases and J by 5 bases. From the cysteine through the phenylalanine, the CDR3 covers 12 amino acids. The DNA shown is the 36-base CDR3, in frame from base 1. CDR1 and CDR2 are read off the germline V gene as SQVTM and ANQGSEA. Concerning this clonotype: Its antigen remains undetermined. The sample holds no much larger clone one base away, and base qualities are not on file.

Ficoll-Paque density gradient centrifugation was used to isolate PBMCs. Rearrangement joined TRBV29-1 to TRBJ2-2, with an unclear D gene assignment. Sequencing was done on a sample of PBMCs or a T cell subset sorted from them (not recorded which). This sequence was found in a man aged 18 to 30 who had mild COVID-19 (a few samples of this study predate the infection). The sample titles of this study are shuffled in the database, so cell type and time point are left out; the donor was told from shared clones. The CDR3: CSALLGTGELFF. The DNA sequence follows: TGCAGCGCCTTGTTGGGGACCGGGGAGCTGTTTTTT.